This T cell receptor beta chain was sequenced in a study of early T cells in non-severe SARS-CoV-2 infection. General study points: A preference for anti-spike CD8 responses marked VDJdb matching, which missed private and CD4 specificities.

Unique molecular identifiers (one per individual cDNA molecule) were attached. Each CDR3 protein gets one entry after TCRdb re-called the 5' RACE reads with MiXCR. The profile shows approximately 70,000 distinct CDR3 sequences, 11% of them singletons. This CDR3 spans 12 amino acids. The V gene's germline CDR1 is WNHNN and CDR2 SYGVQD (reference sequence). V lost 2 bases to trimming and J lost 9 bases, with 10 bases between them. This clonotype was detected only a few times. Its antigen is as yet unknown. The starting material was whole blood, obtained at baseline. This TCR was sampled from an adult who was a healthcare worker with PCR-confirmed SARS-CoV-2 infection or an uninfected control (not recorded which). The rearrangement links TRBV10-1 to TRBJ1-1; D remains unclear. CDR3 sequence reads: CASSEGMGKAFF. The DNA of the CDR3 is TGCGCCAGCAGTGAGGGTATGGGGAAAGCTTTCTTT.